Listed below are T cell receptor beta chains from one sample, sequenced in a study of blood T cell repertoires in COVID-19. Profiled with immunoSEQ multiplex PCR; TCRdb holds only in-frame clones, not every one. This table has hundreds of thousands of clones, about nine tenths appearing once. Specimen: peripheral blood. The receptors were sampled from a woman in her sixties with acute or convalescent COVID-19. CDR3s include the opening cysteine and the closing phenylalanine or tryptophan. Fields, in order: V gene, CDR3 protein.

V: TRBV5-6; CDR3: CASSPRVGGPEAFF
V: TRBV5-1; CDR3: CASRGGTGSSYEQYF
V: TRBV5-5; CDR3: CASSLGLAIYEQYF
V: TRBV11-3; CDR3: CASSQVGAQGRNYGYTF
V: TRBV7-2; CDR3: CASSLVSDRNTDTQYF
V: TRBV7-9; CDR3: CASSTHEGRGIGSPLHF
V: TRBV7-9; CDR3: CASSPVAGSQGEQYF
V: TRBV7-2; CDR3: CASSLGYSSYNEQFF
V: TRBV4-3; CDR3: CASSRTANTEAFF
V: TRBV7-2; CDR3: CASSLPGTNTGELFF
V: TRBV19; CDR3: CASSQGGGQPQHF
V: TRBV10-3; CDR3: CAISEPVRGQGQNYGYTF
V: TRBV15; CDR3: CATSRDKGRATVNEKLFF
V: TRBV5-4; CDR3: CASSSNAGNPYEQYF
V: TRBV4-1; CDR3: CASSSFNRGWGYGYTF
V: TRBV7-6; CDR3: CASSPAGGRIVGRGNTIYF
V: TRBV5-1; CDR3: CASTTTMTGGYYGYTF
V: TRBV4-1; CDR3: CASSQEGPGGYNYGYTF
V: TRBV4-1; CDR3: CASSKGYNEQFF
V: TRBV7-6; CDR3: CASSLGITGTGGSPLHF
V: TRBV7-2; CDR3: CASSRDTLEQYF
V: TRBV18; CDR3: CASSPKGGATGELFF
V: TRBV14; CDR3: CASSQARGRLHYGYTF
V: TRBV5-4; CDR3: CASSLAGGGAYEQYF
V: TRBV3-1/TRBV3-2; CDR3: CASSRAGGSYNEQFF
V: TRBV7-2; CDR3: CASTSSTGGSNQPQHF
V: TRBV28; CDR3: CASTSDRGLLTEAFF
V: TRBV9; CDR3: CASSRDGSSYEQYF
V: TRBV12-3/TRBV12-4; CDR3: CATSSGGAREQFF
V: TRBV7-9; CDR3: CASSYHTGGNYGYTF
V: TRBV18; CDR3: CASSPRGSSDTQYF
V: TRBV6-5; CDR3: CASSLTSSYNEQFF
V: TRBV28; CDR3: CASSGQIYGYTF
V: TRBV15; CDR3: CATSRAGQGGNQPQHF
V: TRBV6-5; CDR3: CASNEPGNTEAFF
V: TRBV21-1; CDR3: CASSKEGQGLREKLFF
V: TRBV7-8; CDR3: CASSLRSENTGELFF
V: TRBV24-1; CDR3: CATSEPPPSGSFNEQFF
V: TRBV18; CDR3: CASSPGQGMNTEAFF
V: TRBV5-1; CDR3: CASSLDPTGDSNQPQHF
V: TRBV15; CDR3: CATSRGRGSEKLFF
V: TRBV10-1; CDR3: CASSVGTGIYEQYF
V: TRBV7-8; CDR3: CASSRSRERTGVSPLHF
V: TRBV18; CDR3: CASSPLAGPIYNEQFF
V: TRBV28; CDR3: CAIPGGAGTGELFF
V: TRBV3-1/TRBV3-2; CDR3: CASSQGSINYGYTF
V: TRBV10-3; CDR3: CAISGPDRDTDTQYF
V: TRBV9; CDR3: CASSSHLGTGPFTYTEAFF